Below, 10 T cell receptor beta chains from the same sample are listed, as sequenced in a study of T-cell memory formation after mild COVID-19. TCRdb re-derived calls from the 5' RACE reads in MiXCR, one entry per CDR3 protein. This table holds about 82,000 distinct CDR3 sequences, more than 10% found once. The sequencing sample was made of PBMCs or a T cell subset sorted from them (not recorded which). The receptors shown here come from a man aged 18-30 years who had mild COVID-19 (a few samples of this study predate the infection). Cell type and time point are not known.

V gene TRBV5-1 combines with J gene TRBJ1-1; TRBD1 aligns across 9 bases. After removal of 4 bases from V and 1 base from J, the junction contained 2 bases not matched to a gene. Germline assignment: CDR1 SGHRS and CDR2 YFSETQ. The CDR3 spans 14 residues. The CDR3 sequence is CASSGGQGNTEAFF. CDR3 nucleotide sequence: TGCGCCAGCAGCGGGGGACAGGGGAACACTGAAGCTTTCTTT.

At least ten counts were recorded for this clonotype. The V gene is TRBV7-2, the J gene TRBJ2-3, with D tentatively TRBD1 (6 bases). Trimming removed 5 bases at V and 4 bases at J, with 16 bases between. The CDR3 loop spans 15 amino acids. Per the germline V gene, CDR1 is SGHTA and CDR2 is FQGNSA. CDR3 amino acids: CASSRVAGAADTQYF. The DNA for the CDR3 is TGTGCCAGCAGCCGAGTGGCAGGGGCCGCAGATACGCAGTATTTT.

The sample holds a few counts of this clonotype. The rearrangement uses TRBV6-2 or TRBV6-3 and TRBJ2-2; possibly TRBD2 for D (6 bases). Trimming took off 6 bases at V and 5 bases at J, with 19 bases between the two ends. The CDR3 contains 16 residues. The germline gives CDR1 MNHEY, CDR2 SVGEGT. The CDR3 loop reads CASSPGEVRKTGELFF. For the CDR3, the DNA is TGTGCCAGCAGCCCGGGGGAGGTCAGGAAGACCGGGGAGCTGTTTTTT.

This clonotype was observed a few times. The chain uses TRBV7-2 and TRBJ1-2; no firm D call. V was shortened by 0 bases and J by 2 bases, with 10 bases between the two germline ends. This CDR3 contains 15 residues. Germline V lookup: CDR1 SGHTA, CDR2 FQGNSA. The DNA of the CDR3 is TGTGCCAGCAGCTTAGCGTACTCCCTAAACTATGGCTACACCTTC. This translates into CASSLAYSLNYGYTF.

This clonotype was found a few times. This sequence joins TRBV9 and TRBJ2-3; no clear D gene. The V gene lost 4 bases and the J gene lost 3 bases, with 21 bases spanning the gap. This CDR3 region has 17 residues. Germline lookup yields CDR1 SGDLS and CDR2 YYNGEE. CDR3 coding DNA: TGTGCCAGCAGCCAAGAAGGAACCCAGGTCGGGACAGATACGCAGTATTTT. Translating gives CASSQEGTQVGTDTQYF.

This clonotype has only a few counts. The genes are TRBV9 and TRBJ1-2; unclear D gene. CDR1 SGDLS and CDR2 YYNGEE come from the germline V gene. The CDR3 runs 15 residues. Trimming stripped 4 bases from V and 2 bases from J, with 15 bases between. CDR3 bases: TGTGCCAGCAGCCGCACGGGGTTCGAGAACTATGGCTACACCTTC. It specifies CASSRTGFENYGYTF.

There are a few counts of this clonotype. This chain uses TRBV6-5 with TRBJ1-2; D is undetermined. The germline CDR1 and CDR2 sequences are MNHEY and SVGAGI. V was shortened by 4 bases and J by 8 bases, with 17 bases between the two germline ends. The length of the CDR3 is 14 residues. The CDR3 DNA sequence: TGTGCCAGCAGTTTATCCCCAGCGGTGGAGGGCTACACCTTC. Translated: CASSLSPAVEGYTF.

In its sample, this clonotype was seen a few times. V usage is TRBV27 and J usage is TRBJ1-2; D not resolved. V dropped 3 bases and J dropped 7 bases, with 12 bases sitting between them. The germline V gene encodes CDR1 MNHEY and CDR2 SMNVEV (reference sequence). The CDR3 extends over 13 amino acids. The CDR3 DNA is TGTGCCAGCAGTTTCAACCCTCGGGTTGGCTACACCTTC. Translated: CASSFNPRVGYTF.

The CDR3 loop is CASSLFGGDTGELFF. Written as DNA, the CDR3 is TGTGCCAGCAGTTTATTCGGCGGCGACACCGGGGAGCTGTTTTTT. The V and J genes are TRBV28 and TRBJ2-2; the D is unclear. The CDR3 is 15 amino acids. V lost 1 base and J lost 3, with 9 bases in between. Looked up from germline, CDR1 is MDHEN and CDR2 is SYDVKM.

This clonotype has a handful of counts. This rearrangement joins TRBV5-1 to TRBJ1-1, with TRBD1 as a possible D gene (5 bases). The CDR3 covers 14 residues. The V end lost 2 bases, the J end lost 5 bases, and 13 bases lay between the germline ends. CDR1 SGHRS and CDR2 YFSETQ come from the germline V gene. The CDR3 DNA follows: TGCGCCAGCAGCTTTAGGGGAAAGGGAACTGAAGCTTTCTTT. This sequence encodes CASSFRGKGTEAFF.